The rows below give T cell receptor beta chains drawn from one sample of a study of follicular helper T cells after annual influenza vaccination. The method was immunoSEQ multiplex PCR; TCRdb's version includes in-frame clones alone and lacks a portion of them. Counted here are 4,500 to 5,500 clones, approximately 80% occurring once; the ten biggest clones make up approximately 2%. This specimen consisted of CXCR5+ CD38- circulating T follicular helper cells from blood, obtained on the day of influenza vaccination. The receptors shown here come from an adult who received the influenza vaccine. The CDR3 runs from the conserved cysteine through the conserved F or W. Each record gives: clone size, V gene, J gene, D gene, CDR3 protein, CDR3 DNA. D genes are given only for firm matches. Size is stated for part of the rows, as once, few or many counts, or as a class when the clone is expanded.

abundance: NA; v_gene: TRBV6-5; j_gene: TRBJ1-6; d_gene: NA; CDR3aa: CASQSGRVYSPLHF; CDR3nt: TGTGCCAGTCAGTCGGGCAGAGTATATTCACCCCTCCACTTT
abundance: NA; v_gene: TRBV11-3; j_gene: TRBJ2-1; d_gene: TRBD2; CDR3aa: CASSRSAGSSYNEQFF; CDR3nt: TGTGCCAGCAGCCGCTCAGCGGGGAGCTCCTACAATGAGCAGTTCTTC
abundance: NA; v_gene: TRBV10-3; j_gene: TRBJ1-1; d_gene: NA; CDR3aa: CAISEGSNTEAFF; CDR3nt: TGTGCCATCAGTGAGGGGTCGAACACTGAAGCTTTCTTT
abundance: NA; v_gene: TRBV5-1; j_gene: TRBJ2-3; d_gene: NA; CDR3aa: CASSLQGSRADTQYF; CDR3nt: TGCGCCAGCAGCTTGCAGGGTAGCCGGGCAGATACGCAGTATTTT
abundance: NA; v_gene: TRBV5-4; j_gene: TRBJ1-6; d_gene: NA; CDR3aa: CASSLGGTTRYNSPLHF; CDR3nt: TGTGCCAGCAGCTTGGGGGGCACAACCCGGTATAATTCACCCCTCCACTTT
abundance: NA; v_gene: TRBV9; j_gene: TRBJ2-5; d_gene: TRBD1; CDR3aa: CASSIGTGGEETQYF; CDR3nt: TGTGCCAGCAGCATCGGGACAGGGGGCGAGGAGACCCAGTACTTC
abundance: NA; v_gene: TRBV11-2; j_gene: TRBJ2-1; d_gene: NA; CDR3aa: CASTRGSYYNEQFF; CDR3nt: TGTGCCAGCACCCGAGGCTCCTACTACAATGAGCAGTTCTTC
abundance: NA; v_gene: TRBV5-8; j_gene: TRBJ1-2; d_gene: TRBD1; CDR3aa: CASSRQGPSNYGYTF; CDR3nt: TGTGCCAGCAGCAGACAGGGGCCATCTAACTATGGCTACACCTTC
abundance: NA; v_gene: TRBV7-3; j_gene: TRBJ2-1; d_gene: TRBD2; CDR3aa: CASSSHAGVRGEQFF; CDR3nt: TGTGCCAGCAGCTCCCATGCGGGGGTAAGAGGTGAGCAGTTCTTC
abundance: NA; v_gene: TRBV28; j_gene: TRBJ1-1; d_gene: TRBD1; CDR3aa: CASTSSQGALNTEAFF; CDR3nt: TGTGCCAGCACCTCGTCGCAGGGGGCGTTGAACACTGAAGCTTTCTTT
abundance: NA; v_gene: TRBV12-1; j_gene: TRBJ1-1; d_gene: NA; CDR3aa: CAASQGFAFF; CDR3nt: TGTGCCGCAAGCCAGGGATTTGCTTTCTTT
abundance: NA; v_gene: TRBV15; j_gene: TRBJ2-1; d_gene: NA; CDR3aa: CATSRDSRGLDEQFF; CDR3nt: TGTGCCACCAGCAGAGATTCGAGGGGTTTGGATGAGCAGTTCTTC
abundance: NA; v_gene: TRBV5-1; j_gene: TRBJ1-2; d_gene: NA; CDR3aa: CASSTGHNYGYTF; CDR3nt: TGCGCCAGCAGTACAGGCCATAACTATGGCTACACCTTC
abundance: NA; v_gene: TRBV6-1; j_gene: TRBJ1-5; d_gene: TRBD1; CDR3aa: CAHGQGAWSNQPQHF; CDR3nt: TGTGCCCACGGTCAGGGGGCGTGGAGCAATCAGCCCCAGCATTTT
abundance: NA; v_gene: TRBV18; j_gene: TRBJ1-3; d_gene: TRBD1; CDR3aa: CASSLTQGAENTIYF; CDR3nt: TGTGCCAGCTCACTAACCCAGGGGGCGGAAAACACCATATATTTT
abundance: NA; v_gene: TRBV5-1; j_gene: TRBJ2-7; d_gene: NA; CDR3aa: CASNRQGRYEQYF; CDR3nt: TGTGCCAGCAATCGGCAGGGTAGGTACGAGCAGTACTTC
abundance: NA; v_gene: TRBV7-5; j_gene: TRBJ1-2; d_gene: NA; CDR3aa: CVRSLGRLYGYTF; CDR3nt: TGTGTCAGAAGCTTAGGGCGGCTTTATGGCTACACCTTC
abundance: few; v_gene: TRBV5-4; j_gene: TRBJ1-2; d_gene: NA; CDR3aa: CASSSGTSLGYTF; CDR3nt: TGTGCCAGCAGCAGCGGGACTTCCCTTGGCTACACCTTC
abundance: NA; v_gene: TRBV6-6; j_gene: TRBJ1-6; d_gene: NA; CDR3aa: CASRTHESRNSPLHF; CDR3nt: TGTGCCAGCAGGACCCATGAATCGCGTAATTCACCCCTCCACTTT
abundance: NA; v_gene: TRBV5-1; j_gene: TRBJ1-1; d_gene: TRBD1; CDR3aa: CASSDRDRVAEAFF; CDR3nt: TGCGCCAGCAGCGACCGGGACAGGGTTGCTGAAGCTTTCTTT
abundance: NA; v_gene: TRBV19; j_gene: TRBJ1-5; d_gene: NA; CDR3aa: CASSISGGNQPQHF; CDR3nt: TGTGCCAGTAGTATATCGGGGGGCAATCAGCCCCAGCATTTT
abundance: NA; v_gene: TRBV4-3; j_gene: TRBJ2-5; d_gene: NA; CDR3aa: CASSQGRTERETQYF; CDR3nt: TGCGCCAGCAGCCAAGGTCGAACGGAACGAGAGACCCAGTACTTC
abundance: NA; v_gene: TRBV7-2; j_gene: TRBJ2-2; d_gene: TRBD1; CDR3aa: CASSLDRGRELFF; CDR3nt: TGTGCCAGCAGCTTGGACAGGGGAAGGGAGCTGTTTTTT
abundance: NA; v_gene: TRBV27; j_gene: TRBJ2-6; d_gene: NA; CDR3aa: CASSFSPGANVLTF; CDR3nt: TGTGCCAGCAGTTTCTCTCCGGGGGCCAACGTCCTGACTTTC
abundance: few; v_gene: TRBV7-2; j_gene: TRBJ1-1; d_gene: TRBD1; CDR3aa: CASSPETGLMNTEAFF; CDR3nt: TGTGCCAGCAGCCCGGAGACAGGGTTAATGAACACTGAAGCTTTCTTT
abundance: NA; v_gene: TRBV15; j_gene: TRBJ2-7; d_gene: NA; CDR3aa: CATSRGTAGQIRAEQYF; CDR3nt: TGTGCCACCAGCAGAGGTACAGCTGGACAGATAAGGGCCGAGCAGTACTTC
abundance: NA; v_gene: TRBV7-2; j_gene: TRBJ1-2; d_gene: NA; CDR3aa: CASRKDGGGNYGYTF; CDR3nt: TGTGCCAGCAGGAAGGACGGGGGAGGTAACTATGGCTACACCTTC
abundance: NA; v_gene: TRBV5-6; j_gene: TRBJ1-5; d_gene: NA; CDR3aa: CASSRQMGKAQHF; CDR3nt: TGTGCCAGCAGCCGTCAGATGGGGAAGGCCCAGCATTTT
abundance: NA; v_gene: TRBV10-3; j_gene: TRBJ2-1; d_gene: TRBD2; CDR3aa: CAISAASGGYNEQFF; CDR3nt: TGTGCCATCAGTGCGGCTAGCGGGGGGTACAATGAGCAGTTCTTC
abundance: NA; v_gene: TRBV7-9; j_gene: TRBJ2-7; d_gene: NA; CDR3aa: CASSLRQVPGEQYF; CDR3nt: TGTGCCAGCAGCTTACGTCAGGTTCCCGGCGAGCAGTACTTC
abundance: few; v_gene: TRBV4-2; j_gene: TRBJ2-7; d_gene: TRBD1; CDR3aa: CASSPVQGSEQYF; CDR3nt: TGTGCCAGCAGCCCCGTACAGGGGAGCGAGCAGTACTTC
abundance: few; v_gene: TRBV5-5; j_gene: TRBJ1-5; d_gene: NA; CDR3aa: CASSYGPASNQPQHF; CDR3nt: TGTGCCAGCAGCTACGGACCGGCCAGCAATCAGCCCCAGCATTTT
abundance: NA; v_gene: TRBV9; j_gene: TRBJ2-5; d_gene: TRBD2; CDR3aa: CASSTPLAGGLETQYF; CDR3nt: TGTGCCAGCAGCACACCCCTAGCGGGGGGGCTGGAGACCCAGTACTTC
abundance: NA; v_gene: TRBV6-5; j_gene: TRBJ1-1; d_gene: TRBD1; CDR3aa: CASSYTATGRSTEAFF; CDR3nt: TGTGCCAGCAGTTACACCGCGACAGGGAGGAGCACTGAAGCTTTCTTT
abundance: NA; v_gene: TRBV7-9; j_gene: TRBJ2-5; d_gene: TRBD2; CDR3aa: CASSLTGGAETQYF; CDR3nt: TGTGCCAGCAGCTTAACGGGGGGGGCAGAGACCCAGTACTTC
abundance: NA; v_gene: TRBV21-1; j_gene: TRBJ2-3; d_gene: NA; CDR3aa: CASSKTDTQYF; CDR3nt: TGTGCCAGCAGCAAAACAGATACGCAGTATTTT
abundance: once; v_gene: TRBV11-1; j_gene: TRBJ2-1; d_gene: TRBD2; CDR3aa: CASTSELAGVRNEQFF; CDR3nt: TGTGCCAGCACCTCTGAACTAGCGGGGGTTCGCAATGAGCAGTTCTTC